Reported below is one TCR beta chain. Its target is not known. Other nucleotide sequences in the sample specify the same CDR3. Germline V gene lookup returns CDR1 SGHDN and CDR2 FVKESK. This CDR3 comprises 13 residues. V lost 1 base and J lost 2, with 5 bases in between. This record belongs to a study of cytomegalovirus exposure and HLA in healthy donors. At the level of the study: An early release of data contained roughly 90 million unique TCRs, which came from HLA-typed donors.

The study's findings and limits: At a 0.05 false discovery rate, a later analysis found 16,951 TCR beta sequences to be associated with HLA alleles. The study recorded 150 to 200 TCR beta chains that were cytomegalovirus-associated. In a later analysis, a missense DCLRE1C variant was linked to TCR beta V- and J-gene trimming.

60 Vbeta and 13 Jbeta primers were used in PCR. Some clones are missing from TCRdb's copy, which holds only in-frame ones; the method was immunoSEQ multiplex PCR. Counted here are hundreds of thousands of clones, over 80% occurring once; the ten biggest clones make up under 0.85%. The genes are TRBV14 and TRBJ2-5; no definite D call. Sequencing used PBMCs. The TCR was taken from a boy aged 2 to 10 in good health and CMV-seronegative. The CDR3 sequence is CASSQGRQETQYF. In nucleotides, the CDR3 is TGTGCCAGCAGCCAAGGCAGACAAGAGACCCAGTACTTC.